The rows below give T cell receptor beta chains drawn from one sample of a study of blood T cell repertoires in COVID-19. Sequencing was performed with immunoSEQ multiplex PCR; in TCRdb, only in-frame clones are kept and a portion is missing. The sample holds some 400,000 clones, 85% to 90% seen once. Sequencing input: peripheral blood. The receptors here all came from a young man with active or convalescent COVID-19. CDR3s include the opening cysteine and the closing phenylalanine or tryptophan. D genes are given only for firm matches. Part of the rows lack a size; the others show once, few, many or a class for expanded clones.

v_gene	abundance	j_gene	d_gene	CDR3aa	CDR3nt
TRBV5-1	NA	TRBJ2-7	TRBD1	CASNREGGRDEQYF	TGCGCCAGCAATCGTGAAGGGGGCAGGGACGAGCAGTACTTC
TRBV15	NA	TRBJ2-1	TRBD1	CATSRVGGMTGPYNEQFF	TGTGCCACCAGCAGAGTGGGTGGGATGACAGGGCCCTACAATGAGCAGTTCTTC
TRBV7-3	NA	TRBJ2-6	TRBD1	CASLSDGQVISGANVLTF	TGTGCCAGCCTATCTGACGGACAGGTGATCTCTGGGGCCAACGTGCTGACTTTC
TRBV15	NA	TRBJ1-3	NA	CATSRDPGIGNTIYF	TGTGCCACCAGCAGAGATCCGGGGATCGGAAACACCATATATTTT
TRBV4-1	NA	TRBJ2-7	NA	CASSQGADTSAYEQYF	TGCGCCAGCAGCCAAGGTGCAGACACGTCCGCCTACGAGCAGTACTTC
TRBV11-3	NA	TRBJ1-2	NA	CASSLQQQQDGYTF	TGTGCCAGCAGCTTACAGCAGCAGCAGGATGGCTACACCTTC
TRBV6-6	NA	TRBJ2-7	TRBD1	CASSFPGQGNPYEQYF	TGTGCCAGCAGCTTTCCGGGACAGGGTAACCCCTACGAGCAGTACTTC
TRBV7-3	NA	TRBJ2-1	NA	CASSLQGSRNEQFF	TGTGCCAGCAGCTTACAGGGGAGTAGGAATGAGCAGTTCTTC
TRBV4-1	NA	TRBJ1-2	TRBD1	CASSQDGQGGTYGYTF	TGCGCCAGCAGCCAAGACGGGCAGGGGGGTACCTATGGCTACACCTTC
TRBV7-2	once	TRBJ2-7	NA	CASSRVGDYEQYF	TGTGCCAGCAGCCGCGTGGGCGACTACGAGCAGTACTTC
TRBV27	NA	TRBJ1-2	NA	CASSSLRVNGGYTF	TGTGCCAGCAGTTCCCTCAGGGTTAACGGTGGCTACACCTTC
TRBV9	NA	TRBJ2-3	TRBD2	CASSVGAGDTDTQYF	TGTGCCAGCAGCGTCGGAGCGGGGGACACAGATACGCAGTATTTT
TRBV27	NA	TRBJ2-4	TRBD2	CASSRLVSGAPNIQYF	TGTGCCAGCAGTCGACTAGTGAGCGGGGCCCCGAACATTCAGTACTTC
TRBV7-2	NA	TRBJ2-6	TRBD2	CASRLGIAGVGGANVLTF	TGTGCCAGCAGGTTGGGGATAGCGGGAGTAGGTGGGGCCAACGTCCTGACTTTC
TRBV30	NA	TRBJ1-3	NA	CAWRNRAGNTIYF	TGTGCCTGGAGAAACAGGGCCGGAAACACCATATATTTT
TRBV25-1	NA	TRBJ2-7	NA	CASSRGGGYEQYF	TGTGCCAGCAGTAGGGGGGGCGGGTACGAGCAGTACTTC
TRBV28	NA	TRBJ2-3	TRBD2	CASSSSGETDTQYF	TGTGCCAGCAGCTCTAGCGGGGAAACAGATACGCAGTATTTT
TRBV3-1/TRBV3-2	NA	TRBJ2-1	TRBD2	CASSYRTSVNEQFF	TGTGCCAGCAGCTATAGGACTAGCGTCAATGAGCAGTTCTTC
TRBV11-1	NA	TRBJ1-2	TRBD1	CASSPRTGSLDGYTF	TGTGCCAGCAGCCCTCGGACAGGGAGTCTGGATGGCTACACCTTC
TRBV6-5	NA	TRBJ2-1	TRBD2	CASSYLAGGTYNEQFF	TGTGCCAGCAGTTACTTGGCGGGGGGGACCTACAATGAGCAGTTCTTC
TRBV15	few	TRBJ1-4	NA	CATSRDVGDEKLFF	TGTGCCACCAGCAGAGATGTCGGAGATGAAAAACTGTTTTTT
TRBV29-1	few	TRBJ1-1	TRBD1	CSAKQGGTEAFF	TGCAGCGCTAAACAGGGGGGCACTGAAGCTTTCTTT
TRBV5-1	NA	TRBJ2-7	TRBD2	CASSTNSGSYEQYF	TGCGCCAGCAGCACAAATAGCGGGAGTTACGAGCAGTACTTC
TRBV19	NA	TRBJ2-2	NA	CASSGQGGTGELFF	TGTGCCAGTAGTGGGCAGGGGGGCACCGGGGAGCTGTTTTTT
TRBV28	NA	TRBJ2-7	NA	CASSLGASSSYEQYF	TGTGCCAGCAGTTTAGGGGCATCAAGCTCCTACGAGCAGTACTTC